This passage covers 30 T cell receptor beta chains from one sample sequenced in a study of blood T cells in healthy people across ages. A J-beta primer mix and a sample-barcoded 5' primer were used in a second PCR of about 7 to 12 cycles. TCRdb recomputed calls from the 5' RACE reads with MiXCR, one row per CDR3 protein. The sample has roughly 1.6 million distinct CDR3 sequences, about 35% seen once. Sequences were obtained from blood. The source is a woman in her thirties in good health.

For this clonotype: A much more abundant neighbour one base away suggests this may be a read error. The V and J genes are TRBV4-1 and TRBJ2-1; TRBD2 might be the D (7 bases). The ends were cut back, 8 bases at V and 8 bases at J, with 13 bases in the middle. This CDR3 contains 12 residues. Per germline, CDR1 MGHRA and CDR2 YSYEKL. In nucleotides, the CDR3 is TGCGCCAGCGTGGGGGGGCCGGATGAGCAGTTCTTC. This codes for CASVGGPDEQFF.

J is TRBJ1-6 and V is TRBV11-2; D is undetermined. The CDR3 has 16 residues. Germline assignment: CDR1 SGHAT and CDR2 FQNNGV. V was pared by 2 bases and J by 7 bases, with 15 bases between. CDR3 sequence (DNA): TGTGCCAGCAGCTTAACGAGACGGATTGTCAATTCACCCCTCCACTTT. This encodes CASSLTRRIVNSPLHF.

This clonotype was detected a few times. This sequence joins TRBV27 and TRBJ2-7; 12 bases map to TRBD2. The V gene end was trimmed by 5 bases and the J gene end by 3 bases; junction bases not matched to a gene: 17. This CDR3 has 19 amino acids. The germline gives CDR1 MNHEY, CDR2 SMNVEV (reference sequence). CDR3 sequence: CASSRIKGLAGGSNYEQYF. The CDR3, as DNA: TGTGCCAGCAGTCGGATAAAGGGGCTAGCGGGAGGGTCTAACTACGAGCAGTACTTC.

The rearrangement uses TRBV20-1 and TRBJ2-2, with 8 nucleotides matching TRBD1. CDR3 size: 17 residues. After removal of 3 bases from V and 4 bases from J, the junction contained 13 bases not matched to a gene. The germline V gene has CDR1 DFQATT and CDR2 SNEGSKA (reference sequence). CDR3 residues: CSARTPTGGRTTGELFF. The CDR3 nucleotides are TGCAGTGCTAGGACGCCTACAGGGGGGCGGACCACCGGGGAGCTGTTTTTT.

In regard to this clonotype: This may arise from a read error, as a much more abundant clone is one base away. The CDR3 DNA reads as TGCAGTGCTAGGAATGGCAATGAGCAGTACTTC. This encodes CSARNGNEQYF. The chain carries TRBV20-1 and TRBJ2-5; D call uncertain. CDR1 is DFQATT, CDR2 SNEGSKA, per germline (reference sequence). The CDR3 sequence is 11 residues long. V was pared by 3 bases and J by 11 bases, with 13 bases between.

In the case of this clonotype: Germline and junction disagree at one end, which may indicate a read error. This chain uses TRBV7-9 with TRBJ1-4; possibly TRBD1 for D (5 bases). Germline CDR1 SEHNR, CDR2 FQNEAQ (reference sequence). The CDR3 has 16 residues. CDR3 sequence (DNA): TGTTCCAGCAGCTTGGGGCAGATGACCATCAATGAAAAACTGTTTTTT. Amino acid sequence: CSSSLGQMTINEKLFF.

This clonotype was counted once. The chain employs TRBV4-1 and TRBJ1-1; D uncertain. Trimming left V 8 bases short and J 2 bases short, with 9 bases between. The CDR3 has 12 amino acids. CDR1 is MGHRA and CDR2 is YSYEKL in the germline V gene. The chain's CDR3 is CASGRSNTEAFF. The CDR3 bases are TGCGCCAGCGGCCGCAGTAACACTGAAGCTTTCTTT.

This clonotype was seen at least ten times. The chain recombines TRBV29-1 with TRBJ2-1, with TRBD1 identical over 10 bases. CDR3 length equals 11 residues. Germline-derived CDR1 and CDR2 are SQVTM and ANQGSEA. Trimming at V came to 0 bases and at J to 15 bases, leaving 2 bases not matched to a gene. CDR3 loop: CSVEEGQGRFF. The CDR3 nucleotides read TGCAGCGTTGAAGAGGGACAGGGGCGGTTCTTC.

This chain links TRBV2 with TRBJ2-5, with D uncertain. The germline CDR1 and CDR2 sequences are SNHLY and FYNNEI. The CDR3 loop spans 11 amino acids. V was cut by 7 bases and J by 5 bases, with 8 bases left in between. Here the CDR3 DNA reads TGTGCCAGCATGTCTGTGGAGACCCAGTACTTC. It encodes CASMSVETQYF.

V and J are TRBV15 and TRBJ2-2; 9 bases are shared with TRBD1. Germline values: CDR1 LNHNV, CDR2 YYDKDF (reference sequence). The CDR3 consists of 18 residues. The V gene end was trimmed by 2 bases and the J gene end by 6 bases; junction bases not matched to a gene: 13. This CDR3 is CATSRTPTGGTRAGELFF. The CDR3 DNA reads as TGTGCCACCAGCAGAACACCCACAGGGGGCACAAGGGCCGGGGAGCTGTTTTTT. The whole variable domain, remainder taken from reference TRBV15 and TRBJ2-2, is DAMVIQNPRYQVTQFGKPVTLSCSQTLNHNVMYWYQQKSSQAPKLLFHYYDKDFNNEADTPDNFQSRRPNTSFCFLDIRSPGLGDTAMYLCATSRTPTGGTRAGELFFGEGSRLTVL.

The chain uses TRBV4-1 and TRBJ2-7; perhaps TRBD2 as D (6 bases). The J call is uncertain, as TRBJ2-5 better fits the DNA end. Per the germline V gene, CDR1 is MGHRA and CDR2 is YSYEKL. The length of the CDR3 is 15 residues. This chain's CDR3 is CASRETRRAQETQYF. The CDR3 DNA follows: TGCGCCAGCAGGGAGACTCGGAGGGCCCAAGAGACCCAGTACTTC.

The rearrangement joins TRBV21-1 to TRBJ2-7; the table assigns TRBD1, which was not confirmed against the DNA. TRBV21-1 is a pseudogene. CDR3 length: 15 amino acids. DNA for the CDR3: TGTGCCAGCAGCATTCCTTTGGGGGCGTCCTACGAGCAGTACTTC. This encodes CASSIPLGASYEQYF.

In this sample, this clonotype turned up a few times. The chain couples TRBV5-1 to TRBJ1-4; D remains ambiguous. The CDR3 covers 16 residues. CDR1 is SGHRS, CDR2 YFSETQ, per germline. The germline V and J ends were trimmed by 3 bases and 0 bases, with 12 bases remaining between them. The CDR3 DNA follows: TGCGCCAGCAGCTGGGAAGACGGGGCAACTAATGAAAAACTGTTTTTT. Translation: CASSWEDGATNEKLFF. The whole variable domain, filled in from reference TRBV5-1 and TRBJ1-4, reads KAGVTQTPRYLIKTRGQQVTLSCSPISGHRSVSWYQQTPGQGLQFLFEYFSETQRNKGNFPGRFSGRQFSNSRSEMNVSTLELGDSALYLCASSWEDGATNEKLFFGSGTQLSVL.

This chain joins TRBV28 and TRBJ1-3, with 9 bases aligning to TRBD1. With V trimmed by 5 bases and J by 0 bases, 2 bases remained unmatched. The CDR3 totals 15 residues. Germline CDR1 MDHEN, CDR2 SYDVKM. CDR3 amino acids: CASSETGGSGNTIYF. CDR3 coding DNA: TGTGCCAGCAGTGAGACAGGGGGCTCTGGAAACACCATATATTTT.

This clonotype was counted only a few times. The chain uses TRBV9 and TRBJ2-1, with 7 nucleotides matching TRBD2. V trimming: 0 bases; J trimming: 4 bases; junction bases outside the gene matches: 4. The CDR3 contains 15 residues. Per germline, CDR1 SGDLS and CDR2 YYNGEE. This CDR3 reads CASSVVGGGYNEQFF. The CDR3, as DNA: TGTGCCAGCAGCGTAGTTGGGGGGGGATACAATGAGCAGTTCTTC.

The chain carries TRBV20-1 and TRBJ1-2; no definite D call. The CDR3 spans 13 residues. Germline lookup yields CDR1 DFQATT and CDR2 SNEGSKA (reference sequence). V was trimmed by 6 bases and J by 8 bases, leaving 19 bases between them. DNA for the CDR3: TGCAGTGCCATAGAGAGGTTAGGAGAGGGCTACACCTTC. Translating it yields CSAIERLGEGYTF.

The chain couples TRBV21-1 to TRBJ2-3; TRBD1 is the table's D call, not checked against the DNA. TRBV21-1 is a pseudogene. This CDR3 spans 13 amino acids. The CDR3 region has the DNA TGTGCCAGCAGCAAGGTGGGGGGAGATACGCAGTATTTT. Amino acids: CASSKVGGDTQYF.

The chain employs TRBV28 and TRBJ1-1; D call uncertain. The V and J ends lost 5 bases and 11 bases respectively, with 27 bases between them. Germline CDR1 and CDR2: MDHEN and SYDVKM. CDR3 length equals 16 residues. The CDR3 loop reads CASSPTRLGHLGGAFF. CDR3 in DNA: TGTGCCAGCAGTCCCACGCGGCTCGGCCACCTAGGCGGGGCTTTCTTT.

The rearrangement links TRBV10-1 to TRBJ2-5; D unresolved. The V end was cut by 3 bases, the J end by 7 bases, with 12 bases between. Germline loops: CDR1 WNHNN, CDR2 SYGVQD (reference sequence). This CDR3 is 13 amino acids long. CDR3 in DNA: TGCGCCAGCAGTGAAGACCCGGCAAGGACCCAGTACTTC. Its protein product is CASSEDPARTQYF.

Remarks on this clonotype: A junction end diverges from the germline sequence, so it may reflect a read error. This chain joins TRBV5-1 and TRBJ2-6; D is uncertain. CDR1 SGHRS and CDR2 YFSETQ come from the germline V gene. The CDR3 is 16 residues long. CDR3 protein: CTSSPLAGSGANVLTF. Written as DNA, the CDR3 is TGCACCAGCAGCCCTTTGGCCGGCTCTGGGGCCAACGTCCTGACTTTC. The full variable domain, its missing parts supplied by reference TRBV5-1 and TRBJ2-6, is KAGVTQTPRYLIKTRGQQVTLSCSPISGHRSVSWYQQTPGQGLQFLFEYFSETQRNKGNFPGRFSGRQFSNSRSEMNVSTLELGDSALYLCTSSPLAGSGANVLTFGAGSRLTVL.

This clonotype was seen more than once but under ten times. The V gene is TRBV2, the J gene TRBJ2-7; D not certain. The J call may not be correct, given that the DNA end is closer to TRBJ2-5. This CDR3 has 12 residues. Germline CDR1 reads SNHLY; CDR2 reads FYNNEI. The CDR3 loop is CASSDRRRTQYF. CDR3 bases: TGTGCCAGCAGTGACAGGCGGCGGACCCAGTACTTC.

The rearrangement joins TRBV9 to TRBJ1-2; D may be TRBD1 (5 bases). The CDR3 runs 14 residues. Germline CDR1 is SGDLS and CDR2 is YYNGEE. Trimming left V 1 base short and J 2 bases short, with 9 bases between. This CDR3 is CASSVSGTNYGYTF. The CDR3, as DNA: TGTGCCAGCAGCGTATCAGGGACGAACTATGGCTACACCTTC.

This clonotype was detected only a few times. The rearrangement joins TRBV27 to TRBJ2-1; D may correspond to TRBD1 or TRBD2 (6 bases each). V was trimmed by 3 bases and J by 3 bases, leaving 12 bases between them. Per the germline V gene, CDR1 is MNHEY and CDR2 is SMNVEV (reference sequence). This CDR3 has 15 amino acids. The CDR3 loop is CASSFLGGYYNEQFF. The CDR3 bases are TGTGCCAGCAGTTTTCTAGGGGGGTACTACAATGAGCAGTTCTTC.

This chain connects TRBV7-9 to TRBJ2-3, with D possibly called TRBD1 or TRBD2 (5 bases each). The germline gives CDR1 SEHNR, CDR2 FQNEAQ (reference sequence). CDR3 size: 15 residues. The germline V and J ends were trimmed by 4 bases and 0 bases, with 11 bases remaining between them. CDR3 sequence: CASSWDLPSTDTQYF. Here the CDR3 DNA reads TGTGCCAGCAGCTGGGACCTTCCTAGCACAGATACGCAGTATTTT.

Concerning this clonotype itself: A much larger clone lies a single base off, so this may be a read error. This chain uses TRBV3-1 with TRBJ2-7, with unresolved D. Germline loops: CDR1 LGHDT, CDR2 YNNKEL (reference sequence). This CDR3 comprises 11 residues. CDR3 residues: CAGSQDKEQYF. The CDR3 DNA reads TGTGCCGGCAGCCAAGATAAAGAGCAGTACTTC.

This clonotype was seen more than once but under ten times. The rearrangement joins TRBV7-6 to TRBJ2-3; TRBD1 is a possible D gene (5 bases). The germline V gene has CDR1 SGHVS and CDR2 FNYEAQ. This CDR3 contains 16 residues. The ends were cut back, 4 bases at V and 2 bases at J, with 16 bases in the middle. CDR3 sequence: CASSSRQVGATDTQYF. The CDR3 DNA sequence: TGTGCCAGCAGCTCGCGTCAGGTAGGGGCCACAGATACGCAGTATTTT.

The chain carries TRBV18 and TRBJ2-1, with 11 bases that match TRBD2. Germline V gene data show CDR1 as KGHSH and CDR2 as LQKENI. V dropped 6 bases and J dropped 0; count of bases not matched to a gene: 7. The length of the CDR3 is 17 residues. This CDR3 reads CASSHSGREVSYNEQFF. The CDR3, as DNA: TGTGCCAGCTCCCATAGCGGGAGGGAGGTCTCCTACAATGAGCAGTTCTTC.

The rearrangement uses TRBV2 and TRBJ2-3; 9 bases fit TRBD1. Germline V lookup: CDR1 SNHLY, CDR2 FYNNEI. The V segment lost 7 bases and the J segment 4 bases; nucleotides outside the gene matches: 12. This CDR3 region has 16 residues. CDR3: CASTTPGQGMSDTQYF. The CDR3 coding sequence is TGTGCCAGCACGACTCCGGGACAGGGAATGTCAGATACGCAGTATTTT.

This chain uses TRBV29-1 with TRBJ1-1; no clear D gene. Germline V gene data show CDR1 as SQVTM and CDR2 as ANQGSEA. Trimming stripped 3 bases from V and 1 base from J, with 9 bases between. The CDR3 length is 13 residues. The CDR3 here is CSVDRHQNTEAFF. In nucleotides, the CDR3 is TGCAGCGTTGATAGGCACCAGAACACTGAAGCTTTCTTT.

This sequence joins TRBV4-1 and TRBJ1-4; 8 positions match TRBD1. Germline CDR1 is MGHRA and CDR2 is YSYEKL. J lost 6 bases, V lost 5 bases, and 8 bases had no gene match. This CDR3 spans 15 amino acids. CDR3 protein: CASSKYPTGDEKLFF. In DNA form, the CDR3 reads TGCGCCAGCAGCAAATACCCGACAGGGGATGAAAAACTGTTTTTT.